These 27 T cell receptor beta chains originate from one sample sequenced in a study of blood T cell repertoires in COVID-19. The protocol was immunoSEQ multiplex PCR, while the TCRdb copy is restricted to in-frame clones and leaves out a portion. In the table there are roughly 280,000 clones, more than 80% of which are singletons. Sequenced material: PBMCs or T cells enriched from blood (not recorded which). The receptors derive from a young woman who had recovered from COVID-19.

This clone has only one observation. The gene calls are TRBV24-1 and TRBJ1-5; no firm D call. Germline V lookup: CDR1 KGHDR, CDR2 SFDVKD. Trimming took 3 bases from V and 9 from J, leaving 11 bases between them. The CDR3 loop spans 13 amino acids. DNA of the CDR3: TGTGCCACCAGTGATCCGACATTCCCGCCCCAGCATTTT. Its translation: CATSDPTFPPQHF.

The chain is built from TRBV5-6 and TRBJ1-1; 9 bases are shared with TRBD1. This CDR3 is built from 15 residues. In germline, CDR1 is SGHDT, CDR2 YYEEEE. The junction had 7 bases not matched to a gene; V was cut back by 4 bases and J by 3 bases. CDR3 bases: TGTGCCAGCAGCCGTGTATGGACAGGGGACACTGAAGCTTTCTTT. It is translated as CASSRVWTGDTEAFF.

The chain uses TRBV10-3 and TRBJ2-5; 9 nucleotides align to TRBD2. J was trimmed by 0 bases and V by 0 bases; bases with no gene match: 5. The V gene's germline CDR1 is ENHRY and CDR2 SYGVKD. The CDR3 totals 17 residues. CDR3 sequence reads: CAISESQGGGDQETQYF. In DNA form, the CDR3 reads TGTGCCATCAGTGAGTCACAAGGCGGGGGGGACCAAGAGACCCAGTACTTC.

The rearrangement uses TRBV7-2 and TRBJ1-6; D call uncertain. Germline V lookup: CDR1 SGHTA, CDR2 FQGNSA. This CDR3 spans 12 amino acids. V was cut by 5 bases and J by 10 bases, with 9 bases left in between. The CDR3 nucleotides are TGTGCCAGCAGCCCTCCTGTGTCACCCCTCCACTTT. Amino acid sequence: CASSPPVSPLHF.

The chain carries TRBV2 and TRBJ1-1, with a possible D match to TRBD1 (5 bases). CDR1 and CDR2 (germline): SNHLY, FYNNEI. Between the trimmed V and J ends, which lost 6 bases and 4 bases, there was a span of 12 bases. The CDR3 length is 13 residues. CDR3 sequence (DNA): TGTGCCAGCAGAATCAGGGAGGGCACTGAAGCTTTCTTT. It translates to CASRIREGTEAFF.

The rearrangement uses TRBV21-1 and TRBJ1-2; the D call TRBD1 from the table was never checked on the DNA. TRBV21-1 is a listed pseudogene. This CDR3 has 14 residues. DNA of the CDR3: TGTGCCAGCAGCGTTAACAGGGGGCTGGGTGGCTACACCTTC. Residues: CASSVNRGLGGYTF.

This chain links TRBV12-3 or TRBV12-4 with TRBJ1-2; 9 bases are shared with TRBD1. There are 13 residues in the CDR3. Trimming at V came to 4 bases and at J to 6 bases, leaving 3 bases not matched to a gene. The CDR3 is CASSWGTGNGYTF. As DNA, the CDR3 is TGTGCCAGCAGTTGGGGGACAGGGAATGGCTACACCTTC.

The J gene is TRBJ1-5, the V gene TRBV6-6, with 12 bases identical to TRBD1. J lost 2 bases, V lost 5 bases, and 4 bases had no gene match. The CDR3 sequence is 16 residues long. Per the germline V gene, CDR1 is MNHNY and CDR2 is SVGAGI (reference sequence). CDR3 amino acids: CASSGTGGSGNQPQHF. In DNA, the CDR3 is TGTGCCAGCAGTGGGACAGGGGGCAGCGGCAATCAGCCCCAGCATTTT.

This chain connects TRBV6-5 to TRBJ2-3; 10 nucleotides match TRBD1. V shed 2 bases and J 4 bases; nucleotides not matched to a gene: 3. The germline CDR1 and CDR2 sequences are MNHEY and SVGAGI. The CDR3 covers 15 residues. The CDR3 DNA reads TGTGCCAGCAGTTACCCCGGGACAGGGGCAGATACGCAGTATTTT. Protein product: CASSYPGTGADTQYF.

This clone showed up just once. The CDR3 coding sequence is TGTGCCAGCAGCTTGGGTCCCAACGAGCAGTACTTC. This gives the protein CASSLGPNEQYF. This chain links TRBV5-6 with TRBJ2-7; D gene uncertain. Germline V gene sequence: CDR1 SGHDT, CDR2 YYEEEE. Between the trimmed V and J ends, which lost 0 bases and 5 bases, there was a span of 6 bases. The CDR3 length is 12 residues.

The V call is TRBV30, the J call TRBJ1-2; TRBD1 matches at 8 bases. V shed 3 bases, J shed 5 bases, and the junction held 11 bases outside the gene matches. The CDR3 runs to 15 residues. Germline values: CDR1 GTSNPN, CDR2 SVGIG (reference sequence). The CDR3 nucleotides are TGTGCCTGGAGAACCACAGGGGGGGGATCTTATGGCTACACCTTC. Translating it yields CAWRTTGGGSYGYTF. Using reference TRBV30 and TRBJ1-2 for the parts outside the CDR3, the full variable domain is SQTIHQWPATLVQPVGSPLSLECTVEGTSNPNLYWYRQAAGRGLQLLFYSVGIGQISSEVPQNLSASRPQDRQFILSSKKLLLSDSGFYLCAWRTTGGGSYGYTFGSGTRLTVV.

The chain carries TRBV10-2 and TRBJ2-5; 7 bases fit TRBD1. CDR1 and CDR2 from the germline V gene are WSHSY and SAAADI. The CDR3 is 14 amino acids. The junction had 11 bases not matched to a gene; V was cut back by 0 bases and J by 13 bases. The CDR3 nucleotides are TGCGCCAGCAGTGAGTCGAGAAAAACAGGGGAAATGTACTTC. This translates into CASSESRKTGEMYF.

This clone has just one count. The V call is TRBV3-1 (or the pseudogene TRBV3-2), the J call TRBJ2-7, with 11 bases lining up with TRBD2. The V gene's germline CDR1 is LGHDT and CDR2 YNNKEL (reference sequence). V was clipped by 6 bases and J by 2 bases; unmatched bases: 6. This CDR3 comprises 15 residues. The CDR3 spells CASSAGTSGTYEQYF. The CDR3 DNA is TGTGCCAGCAGTGCCGGGACTAGCGGAACCTACGAGCAGTACTTC.

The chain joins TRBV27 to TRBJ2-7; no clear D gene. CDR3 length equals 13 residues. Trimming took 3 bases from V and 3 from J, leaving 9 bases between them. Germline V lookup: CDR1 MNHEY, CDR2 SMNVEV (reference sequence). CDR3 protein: CASSLAVSYEQYF. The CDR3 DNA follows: TGTGCCAGCAGTTTGGCAGTAAGCTACGAGCAGTACTTC.

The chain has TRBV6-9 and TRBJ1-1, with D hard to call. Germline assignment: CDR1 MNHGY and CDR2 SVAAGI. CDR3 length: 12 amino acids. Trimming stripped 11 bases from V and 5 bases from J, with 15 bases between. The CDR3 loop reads CAAQGRSTEAFF. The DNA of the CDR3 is TGTGCCGCCCAAGGGAGATCGACTGAAGCTTTCTTT.

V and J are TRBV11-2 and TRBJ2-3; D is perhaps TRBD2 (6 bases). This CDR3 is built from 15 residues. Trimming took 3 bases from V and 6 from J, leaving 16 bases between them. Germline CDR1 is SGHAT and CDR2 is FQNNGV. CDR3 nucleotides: TGTGCCAGCAGCTTTATCCGAGCTAGCGATGATACGCAGTATTTT. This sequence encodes CASSFIRASDDTQYF.

The CDR3 DNA is TGCAGTGCTAGATATGAGTACGAGCAGTACTTC. Protein product: CSARYEYEQYF. This rearrangement joins TRBV20-1 to TRBJ2-7; no clear D gene. The CDR3 sequence is 11 residues long. The germline CDR1 and CDR2 sequences are DFQATT and SNEGSKA (reference sequence). Trimming left V 2 bases short and J 4 bases short, with 6 bases between.

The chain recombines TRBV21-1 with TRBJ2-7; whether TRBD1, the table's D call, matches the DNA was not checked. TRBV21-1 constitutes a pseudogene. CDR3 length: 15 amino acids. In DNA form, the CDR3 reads TGTGCCAGCAGCGGCCATCGGGACACCTCCTACGAGCAGTACTTC. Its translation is CASSGHRDTSYEQYF.

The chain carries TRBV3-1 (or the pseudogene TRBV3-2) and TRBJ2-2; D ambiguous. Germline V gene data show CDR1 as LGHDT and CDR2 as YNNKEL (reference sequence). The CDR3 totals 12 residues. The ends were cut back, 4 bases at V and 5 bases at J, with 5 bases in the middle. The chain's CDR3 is CASSPRTGELFF. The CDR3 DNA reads TGTGCCAGCAGCCCTCGGACCGGGGAGCTGTTTTTT.

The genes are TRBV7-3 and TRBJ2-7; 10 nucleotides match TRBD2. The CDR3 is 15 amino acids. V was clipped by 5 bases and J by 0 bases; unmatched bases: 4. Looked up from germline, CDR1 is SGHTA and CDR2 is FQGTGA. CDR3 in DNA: TGTGCCAGCAGCGCCCTAGCGGGGGCCTCCTACGAGCAGTACTTC. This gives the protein CASSALAGASYEQYF.

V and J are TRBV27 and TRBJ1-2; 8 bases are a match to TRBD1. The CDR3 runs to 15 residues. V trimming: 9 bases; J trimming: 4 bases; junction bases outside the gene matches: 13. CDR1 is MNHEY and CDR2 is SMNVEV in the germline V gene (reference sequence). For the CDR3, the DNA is TGTGCCAGTAGCCGGGAAGGACAGGGTGGCTATGGCTACACCTTC. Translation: CASSREGQGGYGYTF.

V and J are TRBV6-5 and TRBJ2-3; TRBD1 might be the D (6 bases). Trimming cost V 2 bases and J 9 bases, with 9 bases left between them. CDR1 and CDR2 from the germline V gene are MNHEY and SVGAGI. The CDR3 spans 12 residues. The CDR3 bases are TGTGCCAGCAGTTACCAGGGGACGACGCAGTATTTT. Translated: CASSYQGTTQYF.

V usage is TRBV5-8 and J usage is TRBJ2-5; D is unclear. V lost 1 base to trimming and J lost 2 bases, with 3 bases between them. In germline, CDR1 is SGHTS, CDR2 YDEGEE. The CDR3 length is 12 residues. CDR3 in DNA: TGTGCCAGCAGCTTGATACAAGAGACCCAGTACTTC. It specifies CASSLIQETQYF. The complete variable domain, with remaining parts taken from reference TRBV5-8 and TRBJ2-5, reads EAGVTQSPTHLIKTRGQQATLRCSPISGHTSVYWYQQALGLGLQFLLWYDEGEERNRGNFPPRFSGRQFPNYSSELNVNALELEDSALYLCASSLIQETQYFGPGTRLLVL.

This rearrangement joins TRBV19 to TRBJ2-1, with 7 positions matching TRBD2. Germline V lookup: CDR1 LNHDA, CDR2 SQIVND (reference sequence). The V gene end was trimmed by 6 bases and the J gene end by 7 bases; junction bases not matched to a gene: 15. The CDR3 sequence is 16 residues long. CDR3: CASSPWGRGAFNEQFF. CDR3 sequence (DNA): TGTGCCAGTAGCCCTTGGGGGAGGGGTGCCTTTAATGAGCAGTTCTTC.

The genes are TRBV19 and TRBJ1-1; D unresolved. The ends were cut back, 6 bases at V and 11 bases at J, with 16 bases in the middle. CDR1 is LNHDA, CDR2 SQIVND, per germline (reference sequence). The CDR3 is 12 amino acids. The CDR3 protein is CASRTDSKAAFF. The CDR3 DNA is TGTGCCAGTAGGACTGACTCAAAGGCCGCTTTCTTT.

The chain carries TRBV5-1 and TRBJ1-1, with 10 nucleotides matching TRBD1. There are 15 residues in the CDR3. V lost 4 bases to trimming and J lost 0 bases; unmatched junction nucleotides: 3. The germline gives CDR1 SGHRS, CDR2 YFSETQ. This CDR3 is CASSMGQGMNTEAFF. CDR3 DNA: TGCGCCAGCAGCATGGGACAGGGGATGAACACTGAAGCTTTCTTT.

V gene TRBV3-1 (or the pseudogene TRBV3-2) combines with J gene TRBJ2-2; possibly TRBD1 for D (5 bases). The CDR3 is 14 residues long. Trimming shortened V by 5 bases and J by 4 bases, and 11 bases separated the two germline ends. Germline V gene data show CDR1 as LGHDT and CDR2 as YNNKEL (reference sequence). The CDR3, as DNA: TGTGCCAGCAGCATAACCCAGGGCACCGGGGAGCTGTTTTTT. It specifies CASSITQGTGELFF.